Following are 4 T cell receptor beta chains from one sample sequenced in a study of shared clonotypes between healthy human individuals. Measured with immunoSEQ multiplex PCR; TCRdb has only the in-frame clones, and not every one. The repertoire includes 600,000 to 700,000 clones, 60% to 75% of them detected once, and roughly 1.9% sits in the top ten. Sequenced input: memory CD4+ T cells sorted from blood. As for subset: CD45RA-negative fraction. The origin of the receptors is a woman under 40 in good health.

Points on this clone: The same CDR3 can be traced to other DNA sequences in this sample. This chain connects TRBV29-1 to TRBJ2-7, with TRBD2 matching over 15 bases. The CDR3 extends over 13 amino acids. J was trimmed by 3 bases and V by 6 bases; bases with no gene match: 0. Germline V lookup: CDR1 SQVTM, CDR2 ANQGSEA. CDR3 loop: CSVGLAGGYEQYF. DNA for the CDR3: TGCAGCGTGGGACTAGCGGGAGGCTACGAGCAGTACTTC.

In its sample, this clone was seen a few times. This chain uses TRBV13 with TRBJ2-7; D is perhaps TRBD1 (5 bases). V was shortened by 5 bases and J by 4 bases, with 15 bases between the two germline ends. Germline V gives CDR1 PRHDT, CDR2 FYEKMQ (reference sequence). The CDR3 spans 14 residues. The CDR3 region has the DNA TGTGCCAGCAGCCGTAGGGGAAATCATTACGAGCAGTACTTC. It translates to CASSRRGNHYEQYF.

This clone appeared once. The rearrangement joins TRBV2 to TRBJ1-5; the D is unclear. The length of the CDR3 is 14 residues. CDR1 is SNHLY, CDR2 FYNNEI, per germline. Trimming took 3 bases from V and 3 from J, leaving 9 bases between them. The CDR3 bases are TGTGCCAGCAGTGATCAGTCCCCCAATCAGCCCCAGCATTTT. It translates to CASSDQSPNQPQHF.

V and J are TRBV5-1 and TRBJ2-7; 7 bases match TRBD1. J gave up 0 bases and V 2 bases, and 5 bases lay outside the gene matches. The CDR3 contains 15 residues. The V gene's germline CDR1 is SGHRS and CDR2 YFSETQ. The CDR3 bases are TGCGCCAGCAGCTTTCTACAGGGGAGCTCCTACGAGCAGTACTTC. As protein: CASSFLQGSSYEQYF.